The 19 T cell receptor beta chains below were found in one sample sequenced in a study of tumor-infiltrating lymphocytes in oesophageal squamous cell carcinoma. TCRdb re-analysed the PCR reads in MiXCR, keeping a single row per CDR3 protein. There are approximately 9,600 distinct CDR3 sequences in the sample; approximately 59% occur only once, and more than 30% lies in the top ten. Sequencing was performed on esophageal tumor tissue. The receptor source for this set is a female donor with esophageal squamous cell carcinoma.

By share, this clonotype counts as medium-sized. The chain joins TRBV6-1 to TRBJ1-5; 10 positions match TRBD1. Germline CDR1 reads MNHNS; CDR2 reads SASEGT. V trimming: 5 bases; J trimming: 5 bases; junction bases outside the gene matches: 3. This CDR3 is built from 14 residues. The chain's CDR3 is CASSPGQGYQPQHF. The CDR3 DNA follows: TGTGCCAGCAGTCCGGGACAGGGGTATCAGCCCCAGCATTTT.

This clonotype was detected ten times or more. The junction departs from the called germline gene at one end, perhaps through a read error. The V call is TRBV10-3, the J call TRBJ1-5, with D hard to call. CDR1 is ENHRY, CDR2 SYGVKD, per germline. The CDR3 contains 9 residues. The DNA for the CDR3 is TGCTCCCCCCCGAGGCCCCAGCATTTT. This translates into CSPPRPQHF.

The chain has TRBV12-5 and TRBJ2-2; a weak D match, TRBD1 (5 bases). Per the germline V gene, CDR1 is LGHNT and CDR2 is FRNRAP. The CDR3 has 15 amino acids. Trimming stripped 1 base from V and 5 bases from J, with 11 bases between. CDR3 loop: CASGLGTISTGELFF. In DNA form, the CDR3 reads TGTGCTAGTGGTTTGGGGACAATAAGTACCGGGGAGCTGTTTTTT.

The chain links TRBV7-3 to TRBJ2-1; perhaps TRBD1 as D (6 bases). The last part of the DNA fits TRBJ2-7 better; the J call may be wrong. Per germline, CDR1 SGHTA and CDR2 FQGTGA. CDR3 length: 15 residues. CDR3 in DNA: TGTGCCAGCAGCCGACAGGCCTCAAAATCCTACGAGCAGTACTTC. It codes for CASSRQASKSYEQYF.

A word on this clonotype: The germline gene is not matched at one end of the junction; a read error may be the cause. The V call is TRBV7-7, the J call TRBJ2-7; D could derive from TRBD1 or TRBD2 (6 bases each). This CDR3 has 15 residues. Germline-derived CDR1 and CDR2 are SSHAT and FNYEAQ (reference sequence). The CDR3: CASSLAAGDSYEQYF. In DNA, the CDR3 is TGTGCTAGCAGCTTAGCGGCAGGGGACTCCTACGAGCAGTACTTC.

The genes are TRBV7-3 and TRBJ2-3; D not certain. This CDR3 is built from 14 residues. Germline values: CDR1 SGHTA, CDR2 FQGTGA. The ends were cut back, 1 base at V and 4 bases at J, with 9 bases in the middle. The CDR3 sequence is CASSLNVGSDTQYF. DNA for the CDR3: TGTGCCAGCAGCTTAAATGTGGGGTCAGATACGCAGTATTTT.

This clonotype appeared once. This sequence joins TRBV7-2 and TRBJ2-2, with TRBD1 matching over 9 bases. Losses at the gene ends were 6 bases for V and 3 bases for J; bases not matched to a gene: 2. There are 14 residues in the CDR3. Germline lookup yields CDR1 SGHTA and CDR2 FQGNSA. The CDR3, as DNA: TGTGCCAGCAGACAGGGGGCGCACACCGGGGAGCTGTTTTTT. This translates into CASRQGAHTGELFF.

The chain's CDR3 is CASSLRDRGYGYTF. The CDR3 nucleotides are TGTGCCAGCAGCCTCCGGGACAGGGGCTATGGCTACACCTTC. The chain carries TRBV7-2 and TRBJ2-5, with TRBD1 identical over 10 bases. The DNA end favors TRBJ1-2, so the J call may be wrong. The CDR3 loop spans 14 amino acids. The germline CDR1 and CDR2 sequences are SGHTA and FQGNSA.

A few counts support this clonotype. The chain has TRBV28 and TRBJ2-3; D may be TRBD1 (5 bases). The germline V and J ends were trimmed by 7 bases and 0 bases, with 8 bases remaining between them. Germline V gene sequence: CDR1 MDHEN, CDR2 SYDVKM. The length of the CDR3 is 13 residues. The CDR3 sequence: CASIDSSTDTQYF. CDR3 sequence (DNA): TGTGCCAGCATCGACAGTAGCACAGATACGCAGTATTTT.

On this clonotype: The junction differs from germline at one of its ends, possibly a read error. V and J are TRBV7-3 and TRBJ2-5; D may be TRBD2 (6 bases). Matching the DNA end better, TRBJ2-1 makes the J call doubtful. The length of the CDR3 is 16 residues. Germline V gene data show CDR1 as SGHTA and CDR2 as FQGTGA. The CDR3 DNA follows: TGTGCCAGCAGCCCGGGGGACGTCAGGCCCTACGATGAGCAGTTCTTC. Its translation: CASSPGDVRPYDEQFF.

The chain couples TRBV12-3 or TRBV12-4 to TRBJ1-1; no reliable D call. This CDR3 region has 12 residues. V was shortened by 3 bases and J by 5 bases, with 7 bases between the two germline ends. This CDR3 is CASSFEGTEAFF. The CDR3 bases are TGTGCCAGCAGTTTCGAGGGAACTGAAGCTTTCTTT.

The chain carries TRBV7-2 and TRBJ2-3, with D perhaps matching TRBD2 (7 bases). CDR1 SGHTA and CDR2 FQGNSA come from the germline V gene. The V end lost 3 bases, the J end lost 4 bases, and 11 bases lay between the germline ends. This CDR3 spans 14 amino acids. In DNA form, the CDR3 reads TGTGCCAGCAGCTTTGCGGGGGCGGCAGATACGCAGTATTTT. Encoded protein: CASSFAGAADTQYF.

This clonotype occurred many times. The rearrangement uses TRBV24-1 and TRBJ2-1; possibly TRBD1 for D (5 bases). The end of the DNA fits TRBJ2-7 better, so the J call may be wrong. In germline, CDR1 is KGHDR, CDR2 SFDVKD. The CDR3 loop spans 16 amino acids. The CDR3 loop is CATSDLWGSKDNEQYF. The CDR3, as DNA: TGTGCCACCAGTGATTTATGGGGATCCAAGGACAATGAGCAGTACTTC.

The genes are TRBV7-6 and TRBJ2-5, with D perhaps matching TRBD1 (6 bases). The closer fit of TRBJ2-1 to the DNA end suggests the J call may be wrong. The CDR3 is 13 amino acids. Germline CDR1 SGHVS, CDR2 FNYEAQ. Here the CDR3 reads CASSLGHNNEQFF. CDR3 sequence (DNA): TGTGCCAGCAGCTTGGGACATAACAATGAGCAGTTCTTC.

Of note for this clonotype: As the CDR3 is not closed by the conserved phenylalanine or tryptophan, this likely results from a read error. It is unclear where the CDR3 begins or ends on the DNA, so no DNA is shown, and the CDR3 is as TCRdb lists it. The gene calls are TRBV14 and TRBJ2-3; TRBD2, as called in the table, went unchecked against the DNA. Looked up from germline, CDR1 is SGHDN and CDR2 is FVKESK. The CDR3 length equals 16 residues, ends included. This chain's CDR3 is CASSPLAHSYEQYFGP.

This clonotype was detected only once. The CDR3 sequence is CASSYVWGGNYGYTF. In nucleotides, the CDR3 is TGTGCCAGCAGTTACGTGTGGGGGGGGAACTATGGCTACACCTTC. This chain uses TRBV6-2 or TRBV6-3 with TRBJ1-2; tentatively, D is TRBD1 (5 bases). The CDR3 is 15 amino acids. V lost 2 bases and J lost 2, with 12 bases in between. Germline loops: CDR1 MNHEY, CDR2 SVGEGT.

V gene TRBV7-2 combines with J gene TRBJ2-4; 8 nucleotides agree with TRBD2. The end of the DNA fits TRBJ2-7 better, so the J call may be wrong. The germline CDR1 and CDR2 sequences are SGHTA and FQGNSA. This CDR3 has 13 residues. In DNA form, the CDR3 reads TGTGCCAGCAGCTCGGGTAGCGGGAACGAGCAGTACTTC. This sequence encodes CASSSGSGNEQYF.

This chain joins TRBV7-2 and TRBJ2-1; TRBD1 might be the D (6 bases). The J call may not be correct, given that the DNA end is closer to TRBJ2-7. The CDR3 length is 13 residues. The germline V gene has CDR1 SGHTA and CDR2 FQGNSA. CDR3 DNA sequence: TGTGCCAGCAGTAGACAGGACCGCTACGAGCAGTACTTC. It is translated as CASSRQDRYEQYF.

This clonotype qualifies as medium-sized. The chain has TRBV7-3 and TRBJ2-5; the match to TRBD1 covers 8 bases. Germline-derived CDR1 and CDR2 are SGHTA and FQGTGA. Trimming removed 3 bases from V and 11 bases from J; junction bases left unmatched: 8. The length of the CDR3 is 13 residues. CDR3 residues: CASSFSGGELQYF. CDR3 bases: TGTGCCAGCAGCTTTTCAGGGGGCGAGCTACAGTACTTC.